Each of the 32 T cell receptor beta chains below was sequenced from the same sample in a study of T cells in narcolepsy. TCRdb's copy holds only in-frame clones and misses some; the assay was immunoSEQ multiplex PCR. The sample contains over 30,000 clones, under 90% of which appear only once. The specimen was CD45RA- memory CD4+ T cells from PBMCs. The source is a human donor with narcolepsy.

The chain recombines TRBV19 with TRBJ2-6; TRBD1 is a possible D gene (6 bases). CDR3 size: 16 residues. Germline CDR1 and CDR2: LNHDA and SQIVND (reference sequence). Trimming left V 5 bases short and J 0 bases short, with 11 bases between. In DNA, the CDR3 is TGTGCCAGTAGTGGAGGACAGAGCTCTGGGGCCAACGTCCTGACTTTC. Protein product: CASSGGQSSGANVLTF.

CDR3 coding DNA: TGTGCCAGCAGTGAAAGTGGCCGAACCTACCAAGAGACCCAGTACTTC. It codes for CASSESGRTYQETQYF. This chain links TRBV2 with TRBJ2-5; D call uncertain. Deletions cut 2 bases from V and 0 bases from J, with 13 bases between. Per the germline V gene, CDR1 is SNHLY and CDR2 is FYNNEI. The length of the CDR3 is 16 residues.

The chain combines TRBV7-8 with TRBJ1-6; 11 bases are shared with TRBD1. CDR3 length equals 14 residues. CDR1 is SGHVS, CDR2 FQNEAQ, per germline. V shed 5 bases, J shed 10 bases, and the junction held 4 bases outside the gene matches. The CDR3 DNA reads as TGTGCCAGCAGCCGGAGGGACAGGGGGTCACCCCTCCACTTT. Its protein is CASSRRDRGSPLHF.

This rearrangement joins TRBV5-4 to TRBJ2-5; D is possibly TRBD1 (6 bases). The V and J ends lost 0 bases and 5 bases respectively, with 11 bases between them. Germline CDR1 is SGHNT and CDR2 is YYREEE (reference sequence). The CDR3 spans 14 residues. CDR3: CASSLGGRAETQYF. In nucleotides, the CDR3 is TGTGCCAGCAGCTTGGGGGGGCGCGCCGAGACCCAGTACTTC.

Concerning this clone: One end of the junction varies from germline; a read error may be responsible. The J gene is TRBJ2-5, the V gene TRBV7-7; 7 bases are a match to TRBD1. Germline CDR1 and CDR2: SSHAT and FNYEAQ (reference sequence). The CDR3 loop spans 16 amino acids. CDR3 sequence: CASSLATGKGGETQYF. Here the CDR3 DNA reads TGTGCTAGCAGCTTAGCGACAGGGAAGGGTGGGGAGACCCAGTACTTC. Full variable domain (missing parts from reference TRBV7-7 and TRBJ2-5): GAGVSQSPRYKVTKRGQDVTLRCDPISSHATLYWYQQALGQGPEFLTYFNYEAQPDKSGLPSDRFSAERPEGSISTLTIQRTEQRDSAMYRCASSLATGKGGETQYFGPGTRLLVL.

The chain links TRBV27 to TRBJ2-5, with 8 bases aligning to TRBD1. Germline CDR1 and CDR2: MNHEY and SMNVEV (reference sequence). Losses at the gene ends were 6 bases for V and 10 bases for J; bases not matched to a gene: 13. This CDR3 is 14 amino acids long. The chain's CDR3 is CASRPGQVDGDQYF. The CDR3 DNA follows: TGTGCCAGCAGGCCGGGACAGGTCGATGGTGACCAGTACTTC.

This chain links TRBV7-3 with TRBJ2-1, with TRBD2 matching 7 bases. V lost 5 bases to trimming and J lost 7 bases; unmatched junction nucleotides: 8. CDR3 size: 14 residues. Germline CDR1 reads SGHTA; CDR2 reads FQGTGA. In DNA form, the CDR3 reads TGTGCCAGCAGCCTCTCCTTCGGGGGGAATGAGCAGTTCTTC. Encoded protein: CASSLSFGGNEQFF.

V usage is TRBV7-8 and J usage is TRBJ2-3; 8 bases are shared with TRBD2. The ends lost 6 bases at V and 1 base at J; junction bases unmatched: 6. There are 15 residues in the CDR3. CDR1 and CDR2 (germline): SGHVS, FQNEAQ. The DNA for the CDR3 is TGTGCCAGCAGAGCGCGGGGGGTAGGCACAGATACGCAGTATTTT. Amino acid sequence: CASRARGVGTDTQYF.

The gene calls are TRBV6-5 and TRBJ2-7; TRBD1 matches at 8 bases. With V trimmed by 5 bases and J by 5 bases, 5 bases remained unmatched. Germline CDR1 is MNHEY and CDR2 is SVGAGI. The CDR3 loop spans 13 amino acids. CDR3 sequence: CASSVQGGNEQYV. DNA for the CDR3: TGTGCCAGCAGTGTACAGGGGGGCAACGAGCAGTACGTC.

The chain combines TRBV6-1 with TRBJ2-3, with 9 positions matching TRBD2. The junction had 1 base not matched to a gene; V was cut back by 6 bases and J by 3 bases. Per germline, CDR1 MNHNS and CDR2 SASEGT. This CDR3 region has 13 residues. The CDR3 here is CASRRGGTDTQYF. The CDR3, as DNA: TGTGCCAGCAGGCGGGGGGGGACAGATACGCAGTATTTT.

This chain connects TRBV19 to TRBJ2-1; the match to TRBD2 covers 10 bases. The J segment lost 10 bases and the V segment lost 5 bases, leaving 11 bases of the junction unmatched. The length of the CDR3 is 15 residues. Germline V gene lookup returns CDR1 LNHDA and CDR2 SQIVND (reference sequence). The CDR3 here is CASSSSGTSVGEQFF. The CDR3 nucleotides are TGTGCCAGTAGTTCATCCGGGACTAGCGTAGGCGAGCAGTTCTTC.

The chain links TRBV28 to TRBJ2-3; D gene unclear. This CDR3 is 16 amino acids long. Deletions cut 5 bases from V and 2 bases from J, with 17 bases between. Germline CDR1 reads MDHEN; CDR2 reads SYDVKM. Here the CDR3 reads CASSPQVVTLTDTQYF. The CDR3 DNA follows: TGTGCCAGCAGTCCCCAGGTGGTCACTCTCACAGATACGCAGTATTTT. Full variable domain (remainder filled in from reference TRBV28 and TRBJ2-3): DVKVTQSSRYLVKRTGEKVFLECVQDMDHENMFWYRQDPGLGLRLIYFSYDVKMKEKGDIPEGYSVSREKKERFSLILESASTNQTSMYLCASSPQVVTLTDTQYFGPGTRLTVL.

The CDR3: CASSETFGRTDTQYF. For the CDR3, the DNA is TGTGCCAGCAGTGAGACTTTCGGCCGCACAGATACGCAGTATTTT. The chain links TRBV2 to TRBJ2-3; D gene uncertain. The CDR3 has 15 amino acids. CDR1 and CDR2 (germline): SNHLY, FYNNEI. Trimming left V 3 bases short and J 1 base short, with 11 bases between.

The CDR3 is CATSTVRGQETQYF. The CDR3 nucleotides are TGTGCCACCAGCACGGTACGGGGTCAAGAGACCCAGTACTTC. The chain is built from TRBV15 and TRBJ2-5; D perhaps matches TRBD2 (5 bases). There are 14 residues in the CDR3. Trimming pared 4 bases from V and 2 bases from J, leaving 11 bases between. The germline V gene has CDR1 LNHNV and CDR2 YYDKDF (reference sequence).

The chain uses TRBV28 and TRBJ1-2; D not resolved. The V end lost 2 bases, the J end lost 4 bases, and 11 bases lay between the germline ends. The germline V gene has CDR1 MDHEN and CDR2 SYDVKM. CDR3 length equals 14 residues. The CDR3 coding sequence is TGTGCCAGCAGTTTAGCGGCCACGCGCTATGGCTACACCTTC. Translating it yields CASSLAATRYGYTF.

The gene calls are TRBV5-8 and TRBJ1-1; D may be TRBD1 (5 bases). Per the germline V gene, CDR1 is SGHTS and CDR2 is YDEGEE. The CDR3 runs to 12 residues. With 2 bases removed from V and 7 bases from J, the gap between germline ends came to 9 bases. The CDR3 region has the DNA TGTGCCAGCAGCTTCAGGGACCTTGAAGCTTTCTTT. It yields the protein CASSFRDLEAFF. The variable domain in full, completed from reference TRBV5-8 and TRBJ1-1, reads EAGVTQSPTHLIKTRGQQATLRCSPISGHTSVYWYQQALGLGLQFLLWYDEGEERNRGNFPPRFSGRQFPNYSSELNVNALELEDSALYLCASSFRDLEAFFGQGTRLTVV.

The chain recombines TRBV19 with TRBJ1-1; D gene ambiguous. Trimming took 4 bases from V and 2 from J, leaving 8 bases between them. CDR1 and CDR2 (germline): LNHDA, SQIVND (reference sequence). The CDR3 runs to 13 residues. This CDR3 is CASSRWGNTEAFF. The CDR3 nucleotides read TGTGCCAGTAGTAGGTGGGGAAACACTGAAGCTTTCTTT.

The CDR3 coding sequence is TGCAGCGTTGGATCGGGACAGGGACTCTATGGCTACACCTTC. Encoded protein: CSVGSGQGLYGYTF. The chain has TRBV29-1 and TRBJ1-2, with 9 bases fitting TRBD1. The CDR3 runs 14 residues. Germline assignment: CDR1 SQVTM and CDR2 ANQGSEA. With V trimmed by 4 bases and J by 4 bases, 7 bases remained unmatched.

The J gene is TRBJ2-5, the V gene TRBV29-1, with 11 bases matching TRBD1. The junction had 6 bases not matched to a gene; V was cut back by 2 bases and J by 1 base. This CDR3 is 16 amino acids long. Germline loops: CDR1 SQVTM, CDR2 ANQGSEA. CDR3 protein: CSVERGGTGGQETQYF. In DNA, the CDR3 is TGCAGCGTTGAACGGGGGGGGACAGGGGGCCAAGAGACCCAGTACTTC. Drawing the rest from reference TRBV29-1 and TRBJ2-5, the complete variable domain is SAVISQKPSRDICQRGTSLTIQCQVDSQVTMMFWYRQQPGQSLTLIATANQGSEATYESGFVIDKFPISRPNLTFSTLTVSNMSPEDSSIYLCSVERGGTGGQETQYFGPGTRLLVL.

The chain has TRBV11-2 and TRBJ1-2; 9 bases align to TRBD1. J lost 8 bases, V lost 5 bases, and 18 bases had no gene match. CDR1 SGHAT and CDR2 FQNNGV come from the germline V gene. The CDR3 covers 17 residues. The CDR3 bases are TGTGCCAGCAGCCTAACCACAATACAGGGGGCAGGGGGAGGCTACACCTTC. Translating it yields CASSLTTIQGAGGGYTF.

V and J are TRBV5-1 and TRBJ2-2; D unclear. Deletions cut 4 bases from V and 3 bases from J, with 10 bases between. The CDR3 spans 14 residues. Per germline, CDR1 SGHRS and CDR2 YFSETQ. The CDR3 here is CASSQDRYTGELFF. As DNA, the CDR3 is TGCGCCAGCAGCCAGGACCGATACACCGGGGAGCTGTTTTTT.

The chain couples TRBV2 to TRBJ2-5; D is undetermined. The DNA end is a closer match to TRBJ2-7, so the J assignment may be wrong. CDR1 is SNHLY, CDR2 FYNNEI, per germline. The CDR3 is 15 residues long. CDR3 residues: CASRDPTVTSYEQYF. The CDR3 coding sequence is TGTGCCAGCAGAGATCCTACAGTCACCTCCTACGAGCAGTACTTC.

V is TRBV4-2 and J is TRBJ2-3; no definite D call. CDR1 is LGHNA, CDR2 YNFKEQ, per germline. V dropped 0 bases and J dropped 4 bases, with 5 bases sitting between them. There are 13 residues in the CDR3. The CDR3 is CASSQDPADTQYF. The CDR3 DNA follows: TGTGCCAGCAGCCAAGATCCCGCAGATACGCAGTATTTT.

The chain joins TRBV5-1 to TRBJ2-6; maybe TRBD1 (6 bases). In germline, CDR1 is SGHRS, CDR2 YFSETQ. Trimming cost V 2 bases and J 0 bases, with 15 bases left between them. The CDR3 sequence is 18 residues long. CDR3 nucleotides: TGCGCCAGCAGCTTTACAGGGACCCTCTCCTCTGGGGCCAACGTCCTGACTTTC. Encoded protein: CASSFTGTLSSGANVLTF.

This clone showed up just once. The rearrangement uses TRBV5-1 and TRBJ1-5; D gene ambiguous. The CDR3 is 15 residues long. Germline V gene lookup returns CDR1 SGHRS and CDR2 YFSETQ. The V and J ends lost 0 bases and 1 base respectively, with 8 bases between them. The DNA for the CDR3 is TGCGCCAGCAGCTTGGATGGCAGAAGCAATCAGCCCCAGCATTTT. As protein: CASSLDGRSNQPQHF. Together with reference TRBV5-1 and TRBJ1-5, the CDR3 gives the full variable domain: KAGVTQTPRYLIKTRGQQVTLSCSPISGHRSVSWYQQTPGQGLQFLFEYFSETQRNKGNFPGRFSGRQFSNSRSEMNVSTLELGDSALYLCASSLDGRSNQPQHFGDGTRLSIL.

The CDR3 region is CASSLSKDYEQYV. The CDR3 DNA reads as TGTGCCAGCAGCTTATCAAAGGACTACGAGCAGTACGTC. This chain connects TRBV7-9 to TRBJ2-7; no definite D call. With 2 bases removed from V and 3 bases from J, the gap between germline ends came to 8 bases. Germline V gives CDR1 SEHNR, CDR2 FQNEAQ (reference sequence). The CDR3 totals 13 residues.

This rearrangement joins TRBV4-1 to TRBJ2-2; the match to TRBD1 covers 11 bases. CDR3 size: 16 residues. Losses at the gene ends were 2 bases for V and 7 bases for J; bases not matched to a gene: 6. Germline V gene sequence: CDR1 MGHRA, CDR2 YSYEKL. This chain's CDR3 is CASSQPGTGGFGELFF. CDR3 DNA sequence: TGCGCCAGCAGCCAACCGGGGACAGGGGGATTCGGGGAGCTGTTTTTT.

The chain combines TRBV6-5 with TRBJ1-1; no definite D call. V was clipped by 6 bases and J by 0 bases, with 5 bases between them. CDR1 is MNHEY and CDR2 is SVGAGI in the germline V gene. This CDR3 has 12 residues. CDR3 coding DNA: TGTGCCAGCAGCTGGATGAACACTGAAGCTTTCTTT. The encoded protein is CASSWMNTEAFF.

J is TRBJ1-2 and V is TRBV7-9, with D maybe TRBD1 (5 bases). The CDR3 spans 14 residues. Germline assignment: CDR1 SEHNR and CDR2 FQNEAQ (reference sequence). The V gene lost 8 bases and the J gene lost 7 bases, with 20 bases spanning the gap. The CDR3 nucleotides are TGTGCCAGCGGTCACGGGGGAATACTTACTGGCTACACCTTC. Translation gives CASGHGGILTGYTF.

The rearrangement uses TRBV9 and TRBJ1-4, with TRBD1 matching 8 bases. Unmatched junction bases numbered 5, after V lost 4 bases and J lost 6 bases. This CDR3 contains 14 residues. Germline V CDR1 and CDR2: SGDLS, YYNGEE. The CDR3 sequence: CASSPGQVYEKLFF. CDR3 nucleotides: TGTGCCAGCAGCCCGGGACAGGTATATGAAAAACTGTTTTTT.

The chain recombines TRBV6-1 with TRBJ1-2; TRBD1 might be the D (5 bases). With 5 bases removed from V and 3 bases from J, the gap between germline ends came to 10 bases. Per germline, CDR1 MNHNS and CDR2 SASEGT. This CDR3 has 13 amino acids. CDR3 nucleotides: TGTGCCAGCAGTAAACAGGAGGACTATGGCTACACCTTC. Residues: CASSKQEDYGYTF.

The chain uses TRBV19 and TRBJ1-2; TRBD1 is a possible D gene (6 bases). V shed 5 bases and J shed 9 bases, with 19 bases lying between them. There are 14 residues in the CDR3. Germline V gene lookup returns CDR1 LNHDA and CDR2 SQIVND (reference sequence). The CDR3 nucleotides are TGTGCCAGTAGTGCCGAGGGGGTCCGAGGGAGCTACACCTTC. This encodes CASSAEGVRGSYTF.